A selection of T cell receptor beta chains follows, all from one sample in a study of T cells in Graves' hyperthyroidism and ophthalmopathy. TCRdb re-called the multiplex PCR reads through MiXCR, storing one row per CDR3 protein. The data contain under 40,000 distinct CDR3 sequences, roughly 52% of them singletons. The specimen sequenced was blood. Receptors were obtained from a man in his forties or fifties with Graves' ophthalmopathy. The CDR3 runs from the conserved cysteine through the conserved F or W. A D gene is named only where the DNA matches it firmly. A clone size is listed for some rows: how often the clone was seen (once, few, many), or a class if it is expanded.

V: TRBV6-8
D: TRBD2
size: -
J: TRBJ2-4
CDR3: CASSYGRQVLRGVKWYF
DNA: TGTGCCAGCAGTTACGGGAGACAGGTCTTGCGGGGGGTCAAGTGGTACTTC

V: TRBV7-3
D: -
size: -
J: TRBJ2-2
CDR3: CASSSIGDTGELSF
DNA: TGTGCCAGCAGCTCAATAGGAGACACCGGGGAGCTGTCTTTT

V: TRBV9
D: TRBD1
size: many
J: TRBJ2-7
CDR3: CASSAVGTGWNEQYF
DNA: TGTGCCAGCAGCGCAGTAGGGACAGGGTGGAACGAGCAGTACTTC

V: TRBV2
D: TRBD2
size: many
J: TRBJ2-3
CDR3: CASSRRTSGDTQYF
DNA: TGTGCCAGCAGTCGGAGGACTAGCGGAGATACGCAGTATTTT

V: TRBV19
D: TRBD1
size: -
J: TRBJ1-5
CDR3: CASNPGQGGNQPQHF
DNA: TGTGCCAGCAACCCGGGACAGGGGGGCAATCAGCCCCAGCATTTT

V: TRBV29-1
D: -
size: -
J: TRBJ2-7
CDR3: CSATQGGGYEQYF
DNA: TGCAGCGCAACACAGGGTGGGGGCTACGAGCAGTACTTC

V: TRBV7-9
D: -
size: -
J: TRBJ2-3
CDR3: CASSLMTPDTQYF
DNA: TGTGCCAGCAGCTTAATGACGCCAGATACGCAGTATTTT

V: TRBV7-3
D: -
size: once
J: TRBJ2-1
CDR3: CASARQDYNEQFF
DNA: TGTGCCAGTGCGAGACAGGATTACAATGAGCAGTTCTTC

V: TRBV2
D: -
size: many
J: TRBJ1-2
CDR3: CASSEGPKKRGGYTF
DNA: TGTGCCAGCAGTGAAGGGCCTAAAAAAAGAGGGGGCTACACCTTC

V: TRBV11-2
D: -
size: once
J: TRBJ1-2
CDR3: CASNSRGANYGYTF
DNA: TGTGCCAGCAACTCCCGGGGAGCGAATTATGGCTACACCTTC

V: TRBV14
D: TRBD2
size: few
J: TRBJ2-1
CDR3: CASSLWREDYNEQFF
DNA: TGTGCCAGCAGCTTATGGCGGGAGGATTACAATGAGCAGTTCTTC

V: TRBV2
D: TRBD1
size: -
J: TRBJ1-2
CDR3: CASSASLKTGLGYTF
DNA: TGTGCCAGCAGTGCTAGTCTTAAGACAGGGCTTGGCTACACCTTC

V: TRBV15
D: -
size: -
J: TRBJ2-5
CDR3: CATSRGTQYF
DNA: TGTGCCACCAGCAGGGGGACCCAGTACTTC

V: TRBV27
D: TRBD2
size: many
J: TRBJ2-1
CDR3: CASNRGGFYPGEQFF
DNA: TGTGCCAGTAACCGGGGAGGGTTTTATCCTGGTGAGCAGTTCTTC

V: TRBV12-3/TRBV12-4
D: -
size: many
J: TRBJ1-5
CDR3: CASRRTTNQPQHF
DNA: TGTGCCAGCAGGAGGACCACTAATCAGCCCCAGCATTTT

V: TRBV20-1
D: -
size: -
J: TRBJ2-5
CDR3: CSAAPQRQPQYF
DNA: TGCAGTGCTGCCCCACAAAGGCAGCCCCAGTACTTC

V: TRBV13
D: -
size: -
J: TRBJ2-7
CDR3: CASSLGLGWSSYEQYF
DNA: TGTGCCAGCAGCTTAGGCCTAGGGTGGAGCTCCTACGAGCAGTACTTC

V: TRBV20-1
D: -
size: -
J: TRBJ2-7
CDR3: CSASGQTEQYF
DNA: TGCAGTGCTAGTGGACAGACCGAGCAGTACTTC

V: TRBV9
D: -
size: many
J: TRBJ2-3
CDR3: CASSVGGTDTQYF
DNA: TGTGCCAGCAGCGTAGGGGGCACAGATACGCAGTATTTT

V: TRBV6-4
D: TRBD2
size: -
J: TRBJ2-3
CDR3: CASSERGGSDTQYF
DNA: TGTGCCAGCAGTGAAAGGGGCGGGAGTGATACGCAGTATTTT

V: TRBV6-6
D: -
size: -
J: TRBJ2-7
CDR3: CASSTEGYEQYF
DNA: TGTGCCAGCAGTACTGAAGGCTACGAGCAGTACTTC

V: TRBV29-1
D: -
size: -
J: TRBJ1-1
CDR3: CSVAGEAFF
DNA: TGCAGCGTTGCTGGGGAAGCTTTCTTT

V: TRBV7-6
D: -
size: medium-sized
J: TRBJ2-1
CDR3: CASSLVGFEQFF
DNA: TGTGCCAGCAGCTTAGTTGGGTTTGAGCAGTTCTTC

V: TRBV10-2
D: TRBD2
size: medium-sized
J: TRBJ2-3
CDR3: CASSELAGGGDTQYF
DNA: TGCGCCAGCAGTGAGTTAGCGGGAGGGGGAGATACGCAGTATTTT

V: TRBV5-1
D: TRBD1
size: -
J: TRBJ1-1
CDR3: CASSSQGAGTEASF
DNA: TGCGCCAGCAGCTCACAGGGGGCAGGCACTGAAGCGTCCTTT

V: TRBV7-6
D: TRBD2
size: medium-sized
J: TRBJ2-1
CDR3: CASSSPSGGANEQFF
DNA: TGTGCCAGCAGCAGTCCTAGCGGGGGGGCAAATGAGCAGTTCTTC

V: TRBV20-1
D: TRBD1
size: -
J: TRBJ1-5
CDR3: CSARVRTGLRSQHF
DNA: TGCAGTGCTAGAGTGAGGACAGGGCTTCGGTCCCAGCATTTT

V: TRBV27
D: -
size: medium-sized
J: TRBJ1-5
CDR3: CASSLGGPGSNQPQHF
DNA: TGTGCCAGCAGTTTAGGGGGCCCTGGTTCCAATCAGCCCCAGCATTTT

V: TRBV12-3/TRBV12-4
D: TRBD2
size: many
J: TRBJ2-7
CDR3: CASSSSGTYEQYF
DNA: TGTGCCAGCAGTTCTAGCGGAACCTACGAGCAGTACTTC

V: TRBV6-5
D: -
size: -
J: TRBJ1-2
CDR3: CASRLVRGGGNTF
DNA: TGTGCCAGCAGACTCGTTCGGGGCGGTGGAAACACCTTC

V: TRBV7-9
D: -
size: -
J: TRBJ2-5
CDR3: CASSAGRGTQYF
DNA: TGTGCCAGCAGCGCGGGACGCGGGACCCAGTACTTC

V: TRBV5-1
D: TRBD2
size: -
J: TRBJ2-7
CDR3: CASSLAESGRDSYEQYF
DNA: TGCGCCAGCAGCTTGGCCGAGAGCGGGAGGGACTCCTACGAGCAGTACTTC

V: TRBV29-1
D: TRBD1
size: medium-sized
J: TRBJ2-1
CDR3: CSVDRAGGDEQFF
DNA: TGCAGCGTAGACCGCGCAGGGGGCGATGAGCAGTTCTTC

V: TRBV7-2
D: TRBD2
size: -
J: TRBJ2-3
CDR3: CASSQRGLGTDTQYF
DNA: TGTGCCAGCAGCCAGAGGGGACTAGGCACAGATACGCAGTATTTT

V: TRBV20-1
D: -
size: many
J: TRBJ1-1
CDR3: CSAFSGPTEAFF
DNA: TGCAGTGCTTTTAGCGGTCCAACTGAAGCTTTCTTT

V: TRBV4-1
D: -
size: many
J: TRBJ2-1
CDR3: CASSQAKGHEQFF
DNA: TGCGCCAGCAGCCAAGCTAAGGGCCATGAGCAGTTCTTC

V: TRBV7-9
D: -
size: -
J: TRBJ2-2
CDR3: CASSALEGRTNTGELFF
DNA: TGTGCCAGCAGTGCCTTGGAGGGACGGACGAACACCGGGGAGCTGTTTTTT

V: TRBV7-2
D: -
size: few
J: TRBJ2-1
CDR3: CASSLTEVYNEQFF
DNA: TGTGCCAGCAGCTTAACTGAGGTCTACAATGAGCAGTTCTTC

V: TRBV6-5
D: TRBD2
size: many
J: TRBJ2-7
CDR3: CASRPRLSGTRYHEQYF
DNA: TGTGCCAGCCGACCAAGGTTATCCGGGACTAGATACCACGAGCAGTACTTC

V: TRBV20-1
D: -
size: -
J: TRBJ1-2
CDR3: CSARDSAAEYGYTF
DNA: TGCAGTGCTAGAGATTCGGCTGCAGAGTATGGCTACACCTTC

V: TRBV7-6
D: TRBD2
size: -
J: TRBJ2-5
CDR3: CASTGTSGSVETQYF
DNA: TGTGCCAGCACCGGGACTAGCGGGAGTGTAGAGACCCAGTACTTC

V: TRBV7-2
D: TRBD2
size: -
J: TRBJ2-3
CDR3: CASSLGPAGGARSGDTQYF
DNA: TGTGCCAGCAGCTTAGGTCCAGCGGGGGGGGCAAGGAGTGGAGATACGCAGTATTTT

V: TRBV20-1
D: TRBD2
size: -
J: TRBJ2-1
CDR3: CSARLAGVGNEQFF
DNA: TGCAGTGCTAGACTAGCGGGAGTAGGCAATGAGCAGTTCTTC

V: TRBV20-1
D: TRBD2
size: many
J: TRBJ2-3
CDR3: CSARDPTSGSTDTQYF
DNA: TGCAGTGCTAGAGATCCCACTAGCGGGAGCACAGATACGCAGTATTTT

V: TRBV20-1
D: TRBD1
size: -
J: TRBJ2-1
CDR3: CSATTGTGVRNEQFF
DNA: TGCAGTGCCACTACCGGGACAGGGGTTCGGAATGAGCAGTTCTTC

V: TRBV28
D: TRBD2
size: many
J: TRBJ2-1
CDR3: CASRIRGDAYNEQFF
DNA: TGTGCCAGCAGGATCCGGGGGGATGCCTACAATGAGCAGTTCTTC